Following are 6 T cell receptor beta chains from one sample sequenced in a study of cytomegalovirus exposure and HLA in healthy donors (dated by TCRdb to 2016 to 2017). Receptor amplification or capture employed the immunoSEQ multiplex PCR assay. For the multiplex PCR, a mixture combining 60 forward primers for TCR Vbeta segments and 13 reverse primers for TCR Jbeta segments was used. The source is immuneACCESS, and TCRdb retained only in-frame sequences with V and J called. Part of the clones is not carried over; for the studies checked, unresolved V genes explain less than half of this, and the remainder is unexplained. This sample's table lists 55,000 to 85,000 clones. The ten largest clones represent 1.5% to 2% of the sample. The sequenced sample consisted of PBMCs. The receptors shown here come from a woman in her twenties or thirties in good health and CMV-seronegative.

The chain joins TRBV7-2 to TRBJ2-1; tentatively, D is TRBD2 (6 bases). V lost 4 bases and J lost 3, with 13 bases in between. CDR1 is SGHTA and CDR2 is FQGNSA in the germline V gene. This CDR3 is 15 amino acids long. The CDR3 loop reads CASSSQGGNYNEQFF. The CDR3 nucleotides are TGTGCCAGCAGCTCCCAAGGCGGGAACTACAATGAGCAGTTCTTC.

This chain uses TRBV27 with TRBJ2-7, with D unresolved. The V gene's germline CDR1 is MNHEY and CDR2 SMNVEV (reference sequence). CDR3 size: 13 residues. V lost 0 bases, J lost 3 bases, and 6 bases lay in between. This chain's CDR3 is CASSLSQHYEQYF. CDR3 in DNA: TGTGCCAGCAGTTTATCACAGCACTACGAGCAGTACTTC.

This chain uses TRBV9 with TRBJ2-6; D not resolved. The CDR3 contains 15 residues. Deletions cut 4 bases from V and 0 bases from J, with 8 bases between. Per germline, CDR1 SGDLS and CDR2 YYNGEE. This CDR3 reads CASSLDTSGANVLTF. The CDR3 region has the DNA TGTGCCAGCAGCCTTGACACCTCTGGGGCCAACGTCCTGACTTTC.

This chain uses TRBV30 with TRBJ2-5, with 12 positions matching TRBD2. Losses at the gene ends were 5 bases for V and 4 bases for J; bases not matched to a gene: 5. The CDR3 length is 14 residues. The germline V gene encodes CDR1 GTSNPN and CDR2 SVGIG (reference sequence). This chain's CDR3 is CAWGLAGRAETQYF. The CDR3 DNA follows: TGTGCCTGGGGACTAGCGGGACGTGCAGAGACCCAGTACTTC.

V and J are TRBV19 and TRBJ2-4; TRBD2 is a possible D gene (5 bases). The CDR3 contains 15 residues. The V and J ends lost 3 bases and 6 bases respectively, with 15 bases between them. In germline, CDR1 is LNHDA, CDR2 SQIVND (reference sequence). The CDR3 reads CASSIGGTGINIQYF. Here the CDR3 DNA reads TGTGCCAGTAGTATTGGTGGAACGGGGATAAACATTCAGTACTTC.

This chain links TRBV27 with TRBJ2-3; 13 bases fit TRBD2. With V trimmed by 5 bases and J by 6 bases, 5 bases remained unmatched. This CDR3 spans 15 amino acids. Germline V gene sequence: CDR1 MNHEY, CDR2 SMNVEV (reference sequence). The CDR3 is CASSPETSGRDTQYF. The DNA for the CDR3 is TGTGCCAGCAGTCCCGAGACTAGCGGGAGGGATACGCAGTATTTT.